The present T cell receptor beta chain was sequenced within a study of blood T cell repertoires in COVID-19. Repertoires were generated with immunoSEQ multiplex PCR, while TCRdb's copy carries only in-frame clones and drops some. The repertoire holds about 330,000 clones, with around 90% as singletons. The sample taken for sequencing was peripheral blood. The TCR comes from a man under 40 with COVID-19, enrolled during active disease.

CDR3 in DNA: TGCGCCAGCAGCTTACGACAGGGGGGGGAGACCCAGTACTTC. It encodes CASSLRQGGETQYF. The genes are TRBV5-1 and TRBJ2-5; 9 bases are a match to TRBD1. Germline V gives CDR1 SGHRS, CDR2 YFSETQ. J lost 5 bases, V lost 2 bases, and 4 bases had no gene match. This CDR3 region has 14 residues.